One sample yielded the 11 T cell receptor beta chains listed below, sequenced in a study of CD8+CD57+ T cells in acquired aplastic anemia. Genomic DNA templated the TCR beta VDJ and CDR3 profiling. TCRdb called the reads again in MiXCR, with one record for every CDR3 protein. Altogether tens of thousands of distinct CDR3 sequences are present, approximately 67% being singletons, with the ten largest covering about a quarter. The source material was sorted CD4+, CD8+, or CD8+CD57+ T cells (not recorded which) from PBMCs. All receptors come from a human donor in good health, serving as a control.

This chain joins TRBV5-1 and TRBJ1-2; D is possibly TRBD1 (5 bases). This CDR3 is 14 amino acids long. The V gene lost 2 bases and the J gene lost 4 bases, with 12 bases spanning the gap. Germline loops: CDR1 SGHRS, CDR2 YFSETQ. The CDR3 protein is CASSFEARGYGYTF. The CDR3 DNA reads as TGCGCCAGCAGCTTTGAGGCTAGGGGCTATGGCTACACCTTC. The entire variable domain, with the rest obtained from reference TRBV5-1 and TRBJ1-2, is as follows: KAGVTQTPRYLIKTRGQQVTLSCSPISGHRSVSWYQQTPGQGLQFLFEYFSETQRNKGNFPGRFSGRQFSNSRSEMNVSTLELGDSALYLCASSFEARGYGYTFGSGTRLTVV.

This clonotype was recorded at least ten times. The gene calls are TRBV20-1 and TRBJ2-2; 8 bases align to TRBD1. Germline V gene sequence: CDR1 DFQATT, CDR2 SNEGSKA (reference sequence). V lost 4 bases and J lost 7; bases outside the gene matches: 8. The CDR3 totals 14 residues. In nucleotides, the CDR3 is TGCAGTGCTAAAGGCAGGGGGCTAGGCGGGGAGCTGTTTTTT. It specifies CSAKGRGLGGELFF.

As regards this clonotype: Sequence at one end of the junction differs from germline and may be a read error. This CDR3 is CASSLEGNEQFF. The DNA of the CDR3 is TGTGCTAGCAGCTTAGAGGGCAATGAGCAGTTCTTC. This chain links TRBV7-7 with TRBJ2-1; D may be TRBD2 (5 bases). CDR1 and CDR2 from the germline V gene are SSHAT and FNYEAQ (reference sequence). The CDR3 is 12 amino acids. The full variable domain, completed using reference TRBV7-7 and TRBJ2-1, is GAGVSQSPRYKVTKRGQDVTLRCDPISSHATLYWYQQALGQGPEFLTYFNYEAQPDKSGLPSDRFSAERPEGSISTLTIQRTEQRDSAMYRCASSLEGNEQFFGPGTRLTVL.

The chain couples TRBV10-3 to TRBJ1-2; D possibly corresponds to TRBD1 (5 bases). Germline V gene sequence: CDR1 ENHRY, CDR2 SYGVKD. The CDR3 spans 14 residues. Trimming took off 8 bases at V and 0 bases at J, with 13 bases between the two ends. CDR3 nucleotides: TGTGCCATCTCGAGGGGACGTACTAACTATGGCTACACCTTC. It translates to CAISRGRTNYGYTF.

The chain links TRBV12-3 or TRBV12-4 to TRBJ1-6; D not certain. Trimming took 3 bases from V and 8 from J, leaving 14 bases between them. The CDR3 length is 15 residues. CDR3 nucleotide sequence: TGTGCCAGCAGTTTGGGCAGTTCTGCCCATTCACCCCTCCACTTT. Translation: CASSLGSSAHSPLHF.

This clonotype was seen a handful of times. The genes are TRBV6-5 and TRBJ2-2; 11 nucleotides agree with TRBD2. CDR1 is MNHEY and CDR2 is SVGAGI in the germline V gene. The CDR3 spans 17 residues. With 0 bases clipped from V and 7 bases from J, the junction kept 7 bases outside the gene matches. CDR3 sequence reads: CASSYSISGGDVGELFF. Here the CDR3 DNA reads TGTGCCAGCAGTTACTCGATTAGCGGGGGGGATGTCGGGGAGCTGTTTTTT.

The chain couples TRBV5-1 to TRBJ2-1; D call uncertain. Germline CDR1 and CDR2: SGHRS and YFSETQ. V was pared by 0 bases and J by 6 bases, with 7 bases between. The CDR3 loop spans 13 amino acids. The CDR3 reads CASSLGIGNEQFF. The CDR3 nucleotides are TGCGCCAGCAGCTTGGGTATTGGCAATGAGCAGTTCTTC.

V gene TRBV2 combines with J gene TRBJ1-3; unclear D gene. The CDR3 length is 13 residues. CDR1 and CDR2 (germline): SNHLY, FYNNEI. Trimming removed 2 bases at V and 4 bases at J, with 6 bases between. The CDR3 spells CASSEQTGNTIYF. In nucleotides, the CDR3 is TGTGCCAGCAGTGAACAGACAGGAAACACCATATATTTT. The entire variable domain, with the rest obtained from reference TRBV2 and TRBJ1-3, is as follows: EPEVTQTPSHQVTQMGQEVILRCVPISNHLYFYWYRQILGQKVEFLVSFYNNEISEKSEIFDDQFSVERPDGSNFTLKIRSTKLEDSAMYFCASSEQTGNTIYFGEGSWLTVV.

This chain uses TRBV15 with TRBJ2-1; 7 bases line up with TRBD1. The CDR3 is 16 amino acids. V dropped 3 bases and J dropped 4; count of bases not matched to a gene: 9. CDR1 is LNHNV and CDR2 is YYDKDF in the germline V gene (reference sequence). CDR3 protein: CATSRRGTAMYNEQFF. CDR3 nucleotides: TGTGCCACCAGCAGGAGGGGGACAGCCATGTACAATGAGCAGTTCTTC. The full variable domain, with the rest looked up from reference TRBV15 and TRBJ2-1, is DAMVIQNPRYQVTQFGKPVTLSCSQTLNHNVMYWYQQKSSQAPKLLFHYYDKDFNNEADTPDNFQSRRPNTSFCFLDIRSPGLGDTAMYLCATSRRGTAMYNEQFFGPGTRLTVL.

This clonotype was observed many times. This chain connects TRBV11-2 to TRBJ1-1; a weak D match, TRBD1 (5 bases). Trimming removed 0 bases from V and 0 bases from J, with 8 bases in between. Germline loops: CDR1 SGHAT, CDR2 FQNNGV. The CDR3 spans 15 residues. CDR3 region: CASSLDTGMNTEAFF. CDR3 bases: TGTGCCAGCAGCTTAGATACAGGAATGAACACTGAAGCTTTCTTT.

The DNA for the CDR3 is TGTGCGGGTCGCGGAGGCTATAATTCACCCCTCCACTTT. It codes for CAGRGGYNSPLHF. V and J are TRBV2 and TRBJ1-6; D not resolved. This CDR3 contains 13 residues. Germline lookup yields CDR1 SNHLY and CDR2 FYNNEI.